The 2 T cell receptor beta chains given below trace back to one sample, sequenced in a study of persistence of HIV-infected CD4 T cells. This was the immunoSEQ version 4 assay in survey mode. Sequencing used immunoSEQ multiplex PCR; TCRdb keeps in-frame clones, though not all of them. The profile shows tens of thousands of clones, 75% to 85% of them singletons. Cells were stimulated with overlapping HIV-1 Gag 15-mer peptides. Sorted nonresponding memory CD4+ T cells were CD40L-negative, CD69-negative, CD45RO-high. These receptors' targets are unknown. The material sequenced was CD4+ T cells sorted from PBMCs after roughly 18-hour stimulation, taken from a patient who received antiretroviral therapy. These receptors came from an adult man with HIV who was CMV-seropositive.

The V call is TRBV5-4, the J call TRBJ2-2, with a tentative D call TRBD2 (6 bases). Deletions cut 4 bases from V and 5 bases from J, with 18 bases between. The CDR3 contains 16 residues. Germline V gene data show CDR1 as SGHNT and CDR2 as YYREEE (reference sequence). The CDR3 sequence is CASSRGLLGGTGELFF. In nucleotides, the CDR3 is TGTGCCAGCAGCCGGGGACTGCTCGGGGGAACCGGGGAGCTGTTTTTT. Looking up the rest from reference TRBV5-4 and TRBJ2-2 gives the full variable domain: ETGVTQSPTHLIKTRGQQVTLRCSSQSGHNTVSWYQQALGQGPQFIFQYYREEENGRGNFPPRFSGLQFPNYSSELNVNALELDDSALYLCASSRGLLGGTGELFFGEGSRLTVL.

V usage is TRBV10-3 and J usage is TRBJ1-2, with no clear D. The CDR3 sequence is 14 residues long. Between the trimmed V and J ends, which lost 4 bases and 7 bases, there was a span of 16 bases. Germline assignment: CDR1 ENHRY and CDR2 SYGVKD. CDR3 sequence: CAISVGPPAGGYTF. Written as DNA, the CDR3 is TGTGCCATCAGTGTGGGCCCTCCGGCGGGTGGCTACACCTTC.